This TCR beta chain was observed in a study of beta chain features in type 1 diabetes. Study observations and caveats: Moderate yet significant TCRB CDR3 shortening was seen in Type 1 diabetes patients in all four CD4+ subsets.

Only one heparinised blood draw was taken per donor, and its volume averaged about 120 mL. Every bit of the isolated RNA underwent reverse transcription, so sequencing read expressed TCRB transcripts. The repertoire was sequenced with immunoSEQ multiplex PCR; TCRdb's copy has only in-frame clones and lacks some. The sample has nearly 350,000 clones, roughly 8.8% seen once. There are a few counts of this clone. What it binds is not known. The CDR3 loop spans 15 amino acids. J gave up 5 bases and V 4 bases, and 6 bases lay outside the gene matches. Germline V gives CDR1 SGHRS, CDR2 YFSETQ. V and J are TRBV5-1 and TRBJ1-6; TRBD1 matches 7 bases. Sequencing was performed on central memory CD4+ T cells from blood. The TCR was taken from a man younger than 40 with type 1 diabetes. This CDR3 reads CASSTRQGDNSPLHF. The CDR3 bases are TGCGCCAGCAGCACCCGACAGGGAGATAATTCACCCCTCCACTTT.